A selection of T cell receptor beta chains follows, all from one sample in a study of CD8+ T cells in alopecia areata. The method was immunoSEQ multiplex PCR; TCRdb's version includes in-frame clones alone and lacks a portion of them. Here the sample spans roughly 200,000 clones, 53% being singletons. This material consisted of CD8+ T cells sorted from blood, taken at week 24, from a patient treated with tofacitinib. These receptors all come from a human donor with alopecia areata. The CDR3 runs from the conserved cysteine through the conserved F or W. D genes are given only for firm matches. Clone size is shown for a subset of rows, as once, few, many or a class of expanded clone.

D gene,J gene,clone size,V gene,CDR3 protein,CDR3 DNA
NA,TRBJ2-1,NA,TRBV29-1,CSVEDRTDYNEQFF,TGCAGCGTTGAAGACCGGACAGACTACAATGAGCAGTTCTTC
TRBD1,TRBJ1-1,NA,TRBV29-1,CSATDRGEAFF,TGCAGCGCAACGGACAGGGGGGAAGCTTTCTTT
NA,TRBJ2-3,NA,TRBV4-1,CASSHLGGVPTDTQYF,TGCGCCAGCAGCCATCTCGGGGGAGTACCCACAGATACGCAGTATTTT
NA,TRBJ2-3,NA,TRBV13,CASSLRGRDTQYF,TGTGCCAGCAGCTTAAGGGGAAGGGATACGCAGTATTTT
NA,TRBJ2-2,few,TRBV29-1,CSVELAFGELFF,TGCAGCGTTGAACTAGCATTTGGGGAGCTGTTTTTT
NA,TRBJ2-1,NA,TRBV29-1,CSGGRGDPLYNEQFF,TGCAGCGGGGGCAGGGGCGACCCCCTATACAATGAGCAGTTCTTC
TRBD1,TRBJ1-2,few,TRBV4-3,CASSEGQGYGYTF,TGCGCCAGCAGCGAAGGACAGGGCTATGGCTACACCTTC
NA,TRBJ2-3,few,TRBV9,CASKAGSTDTQYF,TGTGCCAGCAAAGCCGGAAGCACAGATACGCAGTATTTT
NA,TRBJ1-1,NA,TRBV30,CAWIGMNTEAFF,TGTGCCTGGATAGGGATGAACACTGAAGCTTTCTTT
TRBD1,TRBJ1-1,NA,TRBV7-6,CASSPRDRENTEAFF,TGTGCCAGCAGCCCTCGGGACAGAGAGAACACTGAAGCTTTCTTT
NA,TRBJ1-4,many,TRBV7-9,CASSLGQANEKLFF,TGTGCCAGCAGCTTAGGACAGGCGAACGAAAAACTGTTTTTT
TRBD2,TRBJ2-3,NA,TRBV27,CASSPGLGTDTQYF,TGTGCCAGCAGTCCGGGACTAGGCACAGATACGCAGTATTTT
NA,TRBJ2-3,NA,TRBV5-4,CASSLAGGGYTDTQYF,TGTGCCAGCAGCTTGGCCGGGGGCGGCTACACAGATACGCAGTATTTT
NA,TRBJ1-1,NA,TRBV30,CAWKPLTEEAFF,TGTGCCTGGAAGCCCTTGACAGAAGAAGCTTTCTTT
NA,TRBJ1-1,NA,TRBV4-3,CASATTTGGWTEAFF,TGCGCCAGCGCCACCACGACCGGGGGCTGGACTGAAGCTTTCTTT
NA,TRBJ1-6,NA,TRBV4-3,CASSQDVVYNSPLHF,TGCGCCAGCAGCCAAGATGTAGTTTATAATTCACCCCTCCACTTT
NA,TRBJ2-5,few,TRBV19,CATRTTADRLETQYF,TGTGCCACCCGAACCACAGCGGATAGGTTGGAGACCCAGTACTTC
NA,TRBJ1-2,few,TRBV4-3,CASSQDSGYYGYTF,TGCGCCAGCAGCCAAGATTCAGGCTACTATGGCTACACCTTC
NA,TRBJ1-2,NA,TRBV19,CALRAGAGYTF,TGTGCCCTTCGGGCAGGGGCTGGCTACACCTTC
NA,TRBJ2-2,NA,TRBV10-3,CAIRDEDTGELFF,TGTGCCATCAGGGATGAAGACACCGGGGAGCTGTTTTTT
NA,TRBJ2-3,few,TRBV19,CASSAGFSGADTQYF,TGTGCCAGTAGTGCGGGATTTAGTGGGGCAGATACGCAGTATTTT
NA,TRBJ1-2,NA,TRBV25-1,CASRGRNYGYTF,TGTGCCAGCAGGGGCAGAAACTATGGCTACACCTTC
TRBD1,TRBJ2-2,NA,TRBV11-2,CASSDRGNTGELFF,TGTGCCAGCAGCGACAGGGGGAACACCGGGGAGCTGTTTTTT
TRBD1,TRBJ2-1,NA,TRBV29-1,CSVGQGGGNEQFF,TGCAGCGTGGGACAGGGAGGGGGTAATGAGCAGTTCTTC
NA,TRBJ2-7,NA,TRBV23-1,CASSPRSAGGNYEQYF,TGCGCCAGCAGTCCGAGATCGGCAGGAGGGAACTACGAGCAGTACTTC
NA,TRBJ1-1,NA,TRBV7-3,CASSLSATANTEAFF,TGTGCCAGCAGCTTATCTGCGACAGCGAACACTGAAGCTTTCTTT
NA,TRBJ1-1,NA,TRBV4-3,CASSQDLMAGNTEAFF,TGCGCCAGCAGCCAAGATCTGATGGCGGGGAACACTGAAGCTTTCTTT
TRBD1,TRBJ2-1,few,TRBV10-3,CAISESQGIVNEQFF,TGTGCCATCAGTGAATCACAGGGGATTGTGAATGAGCAGTTCTTC
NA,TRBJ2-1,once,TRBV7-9,CASSLMGADNEQFF,TGTGCCAGCAGCTTAATGGGGGCTGACAATGAGCAGTTCTTC
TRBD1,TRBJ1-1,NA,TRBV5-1,CASSSRQGRDTEAFF,TGCGCCAGCAGCTCCCGACAGGGGAGAGATACTGAAGCTTTCTTT
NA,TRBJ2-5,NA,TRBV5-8,CASSLGQAGQETQYF,TGTGCCAGCAGTCTCGGACAGGCGGGGCAAGAGACCCAGTACTTC
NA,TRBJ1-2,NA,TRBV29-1,CSVIIQSEGYTF,TGCAGCGTTATTATACAGTCAGAAGGCTACACCTTC
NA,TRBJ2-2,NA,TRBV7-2,CASSLGGRGELFF,TGTGCCAGCAGCTTGGGGGGGCGCGGGGAGCTGTTTTTT
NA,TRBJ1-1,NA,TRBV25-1,CASSDRAGYHTEAFF,TGTGCCAGCAGTGACCGGGCGGGGTATCACACTGAAGCTTTCTTT
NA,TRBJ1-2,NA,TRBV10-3,CAISPRDGGTRYGYTF,TGTGCCATCTCGCCCCGCGATGGGGGGACGCGCTATGGCTACACCTTC
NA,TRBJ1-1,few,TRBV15,CATSRAYTTEAFF,TGTGCCACCAGCAGAGCCTATACCACTGAAGCTTTCTTT
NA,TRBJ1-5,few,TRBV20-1,CSAPRGQPQHF,TGCAGTGCTCCCAGGGGTCAGCCCCAGCATTTT